This T cell receptor beta chain was profiled in a study of T cells after yellow fever vaccination. TCR cDNA was made by 5'RACE template switching, adding a universal primer site and UMIs. Each CDR3 protein is one row after TCRdb ran MiXCR on the 5' RACE reads. The table includes about 240,000 distinct CDR3 sequences, about 7% detected once. The sample holds many counts of this clonotype. This CDR3 is 15 amino acids long. V was shortened by 5 bases and J by 1 base, with 14 bases between the two germline ends. The germline gives CDR1 SGHTA, CDR2 FQGNSA. The J gene is TRBJ1-1, the V gene TRBV7-2; no clear D. This specimen was CD4+ T cells sorted from PBMCs, taken 15 days after the yellow fever booster vaccination. The receptor's source is a man aged 30-40 years who received the YFV17D yellow fever vaccine. CDR3 loop: CASSPTSSTNTEAFF. The CDR3 region has the DNA TGTGCCAGCAGCCCAACGAGCTCAACGAACACTGAAGCTTTCTTT.